These T cell receptor beta chains were read from a single sample in a study of regulatory T cells in long-lasting Graves disease. MiXCR, applied by TCRdb to the multiplex PCR reads, yields one record per CDR3 protein. The sample records approximately 440,000 distinct CDR3 sequences, around 16% being singletons. In addition, the sample was reused for a study of T cells in Graves' hyperthyroidism and ophthalmopathy.

This specimen consisted of peripheral blood mononuclear cells (PBMCs), obtained at new diagnosis, from a patient treated with antithyroid drugs. The receptor set was obtained from a man aged 35-49 years with Graves disease. Each CDR3 is given with its conserved first and last residue. The order of the fields is V gene, CDR3 protein.

V: TRBV6-1
CDR3: CASSKARRQPQHF

V: TRBV18
CDR3: CASSDQAGFQETQYF

V: TRBV30
CDR3: CAWSVGGASNYGYTF

V: TRBV11-2
CDR3: CASSRQLGETQYF

V: TRBV12-5
CDR3: CASGTTQGANTEAFF

V: TRBV11-2
CDR3: CASSSLAGGTDTQYF

V: TRBV6-1
CDR3: CASRSGTLGFGGYTF

V: TRBV2
CDR3: CASDRSGSNEQYF

V: TRBV20-1
CDR3: CNAHTGTNNEQFF

V: TRBV25-1
CDR3: CASSIRADYGYTF

V: TRBV6-4
CDR3: CASSYRGIYEQYF

V: TRBV9
CDR3: CASSSPTGGNTGELFF

V: TRBV6-5
CDR3: CASSYLSGNTIYF

V: TRBV5-1
CDR3: CASSLTTGDYGYTF

V: TRBV6-5
CDR3: CASSYAGEYTGELFF

V: TRBV6-1
CDR3: CASSWDGNSNQPQHF

V: TRBV7-8
CDR3: CASSSLGRASTDTQYF

V: TRBV13
CDR3: CASSFGISYEQYF

V: TRBV5-1
CDR3: CASSPQGRNTGELFF